This TCR beta chain derives from a study of human T cells and chemical hapten exposure. Study details: Sensitization involved placing 2% DPC onto a roughly 2 cm by roughly 2 cm region of upper inner arm skin.

Study findings and constraints: The formation of large CDR3 similarity clusters by expanded TCRs significantly exceeded that of controls.

The time point here: patch test 3, about 24 weeks after DPC sensitization. Treatment meaning: therapeutic diphenylcyclopropenone sensitization with weekly scalp DPC. Blood was drawn before each patch test was applied. The CDR3 covers 18 residues. CDR1 and CDR2 (germline): ENHRY, SYGVKD. The junction had 8 bases not matched to a gene; V was cut back by 0 bases and J by 0 bases. Comment on this clonotype: Its antigen is as yet unknown.

Individual cDNA molecules (in the library) carried attached unique molecular identifiers. TCRdb recomputed calls from the RACE reads with MiXCR, one row per CDR3 protein. Of more than 85,000 distinct CDR3 sequences in the sample, under 40% were seen once. Sequenced here: whole blood, sampled in connection with sensitization to the hapten diphenylcyclopropenone (DPC). This chain connects TRBV10-3 to TRBJ2-4; 7 positions agree with TRBD1. The sequence was collected from a man between 40 and 49 years old with alopecia areata. Some clones in this sample may be carry-over from other donors' samples. CDR3 DNA: TGTGCCATCAGTGAGTCAGGGACAGCGATGACAGCCAAAAACATTCAGTACTTC. Its translation: CAISESGTAMTAKNIQYF.